This T cell receptor beta chain was sequenced for a study of T-cell reconstitution after alpha-beta-depleted transplantation in children. Preparation of the TCRbeta library involved a method that used unique molecular identifiers. TCRdb used MiXCR to reprocess the PCR reads, holding one entry per CDR3 protein. The sample yields approximately 500,000 distinct CDR3 sequences, over 9.5% seen once. CDR1 is DFQATT, CDR2 SNEGSKA, per germline (reference sequence). The CDR3 has 12 residues. The V gene lost 3 bases and the J gene lost 3 bases, with 9 bases spanning the gap. This specimen consisted of PBMCs, obtained before TCRalphabeta/CD19-depleted stem cell transplant. The receptor was derived from a child aged 2-15 years with inherited bone marrow failure, due to receive a stem cell transplant. The gene calls are TRBV20-1 and TRBJ2-7, with D uncertain. The CDR3 loop is CSASPHNYEQYF. CDR3 nucleotides: TGCAGTGCTAGCCCTCACAACTACGAGCAGTACTTC.